Given below is one T cell receptor beta chain in context. What it binds is not known. This CDR3 has 13 amino acids. Per germline, CDR1 LNHDA and CDR2 SQIVND (reference sequence). V shed 3 bases and J shed 7 bases, with 12 bases lying between them. The authors reverse transcribed all of the isolated RNA, so sequencing captured expressed TCRB transcripts. Only in-frame clones appear in the TCRdb table, and some are missing; sequencing was by immunoSEQ multiplex PCR. The sample yields under 800,000 clones, roughly 15% seen once. The data are from a study of beta chain features in type 1 diabetes. Regarding the study as a whole: Sequencing of cDNA might inflate the share of cells that strongly express TCR. Type 1 diabetes patients had TCRB CDR3s that were shorter (moderately but significantly so) in all four CD4+ subsets.

The collection from each donor was one heparinised blood draw averaging around 0.11 L. Via the markers CD45RO/CCR7/CD25/CD127/CD95/CD27, stem cell-like memory, regulatory, central memory and naive CD4+ cells were sorted. The receptor comes from a man aged 18 to 29 in good health. The rearrangement joins TRBV19 to TRBJ1-1; no clear D gene. The sample comprised naive CD4+ T cells from blood. DNA for the CDR3: TGTGCCAGTAGTATCCTACTTTTTAGTGAAGCTTTCTTT. It yields the protein CASSILLFSEAFF.